Shown below are 21 T cell receptor beta chains from a single sample sequenced in a study of cytomegalovirus exposure and HLA in healthy donors. Amplification used 60 Vbeta primers and 13 Jbeta primers. Produced via immunoSEQ multiplex PCR; TCRdb's table is partial and in-frame only. The data show 74,000 or so clones, around 63% seen once. The specimen was PBMCs. The receptors were sampled from a woman aged 25 to 45 in good health and CMV-seronegative.

The V gene is TRBV7-2, the J gene TRBJ2-5, with 9 bases that match TRBD2. Trimming took 1 base from V and 3 from J; bases not matched to a gene: 6. This CDR3 contains 16 residues. The germline V gene has CDR1 SGHTA and CDR2 FQGNSA. The CDR3 sequence: CASSLGWASGKETQYF. Here the CDR3 DNA reads TGTGCCAGCAGCTTAGGGTGGGCTAGCGGGAAAGAGACCCAGTACTTC.

The chain uses TRBV11-2 and TRBJ1-1, with unresolved D. V gave up 1 base and J gave up 5 bases, with 8 bases separating them. The germline V gene has CDR1 SGHAT and CDR2 FQNNGV. The CDR3 length is 13 residues. The CDR3 DNA follows: TGTGCCAGCAGCTTAGGACACGGAACTGAAGCTTTCTTT. The encoded protein is CASSLGHGTEAFF.

The rearrangement uses TRBV9 and TRBJ1-3; D is perhaps TRBD1 (5 bases). Germline V CDR1 and CDR2: SGDLS, YYNGEE. The CDR3 runs to 14 residues. Trimming took 0 bases from V and 2 from J, leaving 6 bases between them. The DNA for the CDR3 is TGTGCCAGCAGCGTAGCCAGGGCTGGAAACACCATATATTTT. This sequence encodes CASSVARAGNTIYF.

This clone is categorized as medium-sized. V is TRBV6-5 and J is TRBJ1-1, with a tentative D call TRBD1 (5 bases). V lost 2 bases, J lost 6 bases, and 10 bases lay in between. Germline values: CDR1 MNHEY, CDR2 SVGAGI. This CDR3 has 13 amino acids. DNA for the CDR3: TGTGCCAGCAGTTACGGGGCGCGGTCTGAAGCTTTCTTT. Its translation: CASSYGARSEAFF.

The chain joins TRBV13 to TRBJ2-7, with 8 bases aligning to TRBD1. The CDR3 consists of 13 residues. Per the germline V gene, CDR1 is PRHDT and CDR2 is FYEKMQ (reference sequence). The ends lost 8 bases at V and 2 bases at J; junction bases unmatched: 5. Here the CDR3 DNA reads TGTGCCAGCCGTAAGACAGGGGCCTACGAGCAGTACTTC. This encodes CASRKTGAYEQYF.

The rearrangement joins TRBV29-1 to TRBJ1-2; TRBD1 matches at 7 bases. The CDR3 is 13 residues long. Germline trimming cut 0 bases from V and 6 bases from J; bases unmatched to any gene: 4. Germline-derived CDR1 and CDR2 are SQVTM and ANQGSEA. The CDR3 sequence: CSVEDQQGDGYTF. The CDR3 DNA follows: TGCAGCGTTGAAGATCAGCAGGGGGATGGCTACACCTTC.

This chain joins TRBV11-2 and TRBJ1-1, with TRBD1 matching 7 bases. The CDR3 consists of 14 residues. Per the germline V gene, CDR1 is SGHAT and CDR2 is FQNNGV. V was pared by 6 bases and J by 4 bases, with 8 bases of the junction left unmatched. CDR3 nucleotides: TGTGCCAGCAGGTCAAACAGGGGAGTCACTGAAGCTTTCTTT. Protein: CASRSNRGVTEAFF.

In its sample, this clone was seen a few times. The chain is built from TRBV7-9 and TRBJ2-7; weak D call: TRBD2 (5 bases). Near its end, the DNA agrees better with TRBJ2-1, so the J call may be wrong. CDR1 and CDR2 (germline): SEHNR, FQNEAQ (reference sequence). This CDR3 spans 13 amino acids. CDR3 bases: TGTGCCAGCAGCTTACTTTTGGAGGAGGAGCAGTTCTTC. It codes for CASSLLLEEEQFF.

The chain has TRBV5-1 and TRBJ2-3, with 8 bases that match TRBD2. Germline CDR1 is SGHRS and CDR2 is YFSETQ. The V segment lost 5 bases and the J segment 3 bases; nucleotides outside the gene matches: 5. The CDR3 length is 14 residues. CDR3 bases: TGCGCCAGCAGACGGGGGGGCCAGACAGATACGCAGTATTTT. Translation gives CASRRGGQTDTQYF.

The rearrangement uses TRBV30 and TRBJ1-2; perhaps TRBD1 as D (5 bases). The CDR3 totals 10 residues. Between the trimmed V and J ends, which lost 5 bases and 8 bases, there was a span of 9 bases. Looked up from germline, CDR1 is GTSNPN and CDR2 is SVGIG (reference sequence). The CDR3 region is CAWGDLGYTF. CDR3 bases: TGTGCCTGGGGGGACTTGGGCTACACCTTC.

The CDR3 loop reads CASSLQGVGNTIYF. As DNA, the CDR3 is TGTGCCAGCAGTTTACAGGGGGTTGGAAACACCATATATTTT. The chain has TRBV6-5 and TRBJ1-3; 8 bases are a match to TRBD1. This CDR3 has 14 residues. J gave up 3 bases and V 4 bases, and 2 bases lay outside the gene matches. Germline CDR1 MNHEY, CDR2 SVGAGI.

The chain has TRBV10-3 and TRBJ2-3, with 10 bases matching TRBD2. The germline V gene encodes CDR1 ENHRY and CDR2 SYGVKD. This CDR3 region has 16 residues. The J segment lost 1 base and the V segment lost 2 bases, leaving 3 bases of the junction unmatched. The CDR3 sequence: CAISEALAGGTDTQYF. In DNA form, the CDR3 reads TGTGCCATCAGTGAGGCCCTAGCGGGGGGCACAGATACGCAGTATTTT.

This clone has more than one count but fewer than ten. The chain couples TRBV5-6 to TRBJ2-1; 9 nucleotides line up with TRBD2. Germline lookup yields CDR1 SGHDT and CDR2 YYEEEE. This CDR3 is 16 amino acids long. V lost 0 bases and J lost 4; bases outside the gene matches: 5. The CDR3 protein is CASSLGAGGTYNEQFF. CDR3 DNA sequence: TGTGCCAGCAGCTTGGGGGCGGGGGGGACATACAATGAGCAGTTCTTC.

The chain employs TRBV10-3 and TRBJ2-6; D not resolved. This CDR3 contains 15 residues. V was trimmed by 4 bases and J by 4 bases, leaving 11 bases between them. CDR1 ENHRY and CDR2 SYGVKD come from the germline V gene. The CDR3 nucleotides are TGTGCCATCAGTGGAGCGAACTCCGGGGCCAACGTCCTGACTTTC. Protein product: CAISGANSGANVLTF.

A word on this clone: The same CDR3 arises from other DNA sequences in this sample as well. The chain links TRBV11-2 to TRBJ1-3, with a weak D call TRBD1 (5 bases). Germline V gene sequence: CDR1 SGHAT, CDR2 FQNNGV. The CDR3 is 15 amino acids. Trimming took off 1 base at V and 0 bases at J, with 7 bases between the two ends. CDR3 bases: TGTGCCAGCAGCTTAGGGGGGGGCTCTGGAAACACCATATATTTT. It is translated as CASSLGGGSGNTIYF. The full variable domain, its missing parts supplied by reference TRBV11-2 and TRBJ1-3, is EAGVAQSPRYKIIEKRQSVAFWCNPISGHATLYWYQQILGQGPKLLIQFQNNGVVDDSQLPKDRFSAERLKGVDSTLKIQPAKLEDSAVYLCASSLGGGSGNTIYFGEGSWLTVV.

The chain links TRBV28 to TRBJ1-1, with D perhaps matching TRBD1 (6 bases). CDR3 length: 12 residues. Germline V gives CDR1 MDHEN, CDR2 SYDVKM. Trimming left V 6 bases short and J 5 bases short, with 10 bases between. The CDR3 loop is CASREGGTEAFF. The CDR3 DNA sequence: TGTGCCAGCAGGGAGGGGGGGACTGAAGCTTTCTTT.

This chain connects TRBV18 to TRBJ2-7; TRBD1 aligns across 7 bases. The CDR3 length is 13 residues. Trimming at V came to 4 bases and at J to 4 bases, leaving 4 bases not matched to a gene. The germline V gene encodes CDR1 KGHSH and CDR2 LQKENI. The CDR3 spells CASSLPTGYEQYF. Here the CDR3 DNA reads TGTGCCAGCTCACTACCGACAGGGTACGAGCAGTACTTC.

V gene TRBV12-5 combines with J gene TRBJ2-1; 12 positions agree with TRBD2. J gave up 7 bases and V 7 bases, and 11 bases lay outside the gene matches. Germline values: CDR1 LGHNT, CDR2 FRNRAP. CDR3 size: 16 residues. The CDR3 bases are TGTGCTAGTGCCCCTAGCGGGGGGGCCTTCGTGAATGAGCAGTTCTTC. Protein: CASAPSGGAFVNEQFF.

Only a few counts were recorded for this clone. V usage is TRBV4-3 and J usage is TRBJ1-5, with D possibly TRBD1 on 6 matching bases. Trimming stripped 4 bases from V and 9 bases from J, with 13 bases between. Looked up from germline, CDR1 is LGHNA and CDR2 is YSLEER. The length of the CDR3 is 13 residues. In DNA, the CDR3 is TGCGCCAGCAGCCGAGGGGGTTCGGGGCCCCAGCATTTT. Encoded protein: CASSRGGSGPQHF.

The rearrangement links TRBV19 to TRBJ2-4, with TRBD1 matching over 7 bases. With 5 bases clipped from V and 1 base from J, the junction kept 2 bases outside the gene matches. Germline loops: CDR1 LNHDA, CDR2 SQIVND (reference sequence). The CDR3 has 14 amino acids. CDR3 in DNA: TGTGCCAGTAGTGTGGGACAGGCCAAAAACATTCAGTACTTC. It codes for CASSVGQAKNIQYF.

In its sample, this clone was seen a few times. This sequence joins TRBV6-1 and TRBJ1-1, with 9 bases lining up with TRBD1. Germline CDR1 is MNHNS and CDR2 is SASEGT. J gave up 7 bases and V 7 bases, and 7 bases lay outside the gene matches. The CDR3 is 13 amino acids. CDR3 residues: CASNPGQGIEAFF. DNA of the CDR3: TGTGCCAGCAATCCGGGACAGGGAATTGAAGCTTTCTTT.